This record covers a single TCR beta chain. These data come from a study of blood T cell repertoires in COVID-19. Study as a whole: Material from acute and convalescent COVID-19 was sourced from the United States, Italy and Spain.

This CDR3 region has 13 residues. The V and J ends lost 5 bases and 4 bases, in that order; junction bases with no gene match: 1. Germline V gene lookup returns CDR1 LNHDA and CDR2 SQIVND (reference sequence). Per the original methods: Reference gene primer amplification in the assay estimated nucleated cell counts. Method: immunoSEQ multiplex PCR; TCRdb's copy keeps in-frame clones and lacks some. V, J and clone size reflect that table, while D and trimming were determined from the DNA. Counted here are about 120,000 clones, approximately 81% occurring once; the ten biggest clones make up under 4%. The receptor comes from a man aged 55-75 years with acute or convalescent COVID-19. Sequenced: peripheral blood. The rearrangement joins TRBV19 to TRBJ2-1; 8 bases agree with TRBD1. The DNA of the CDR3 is TGTGCCAGTAGTTACAGGGGGTACAATGAGCAGTTCTTC. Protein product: CASSYRGYNEQFF.